The 18 T cell receptor beta chains in this list originate from one sample, sequenced in a study of cytomegalovirus exposure and HLA in healthy donors. With 60 Vbeta and 13 Jbeta primers, the PCR was carried out. TCRdb keeps only in-frame clones here, not all; method: immunoSEQ multiplex PCR. The sample has about 120,000 clones, over 8.5% seen once; the top ten hold 5.5% to 7.5%. The specimen sequenced was PBMCs. The source of these receptors is a woman in her forties in good health and CMV-seropositive.

The chain has TRBV7-2 and TRBJ2-3, with 8 bases that match TRBD2. CDR1 is SGHTA, CDR2 FQGNSA, per germline. J gave up 0 bases and V 1 base, and 9 bases lay outside the gene matches. The CDR3 is 18 amino acids. The CDR3 sequence is CASSLEHTGGLSTDTQYF. CDR3 nucleotide sequence: TGTGCCAGCAGCTTAGAGCATACGGGGGGGCTTAGCACAGATACGCAGTATTTT.

The chain has TRBV5-5 and TRBJ1-2; 7 nucleotides line up with TRBD1. Germline V gives CDR1 SGHKS, CDR2 YYEKEE (reference sequence). V lost 4 bases, J lost 3 bases, and 3 bases stayed unmatched. The CDR3 consists of 13 residues. Here the CDR3 reads CASSQTGDYGYTF. The CDR3, as DNA: TGTGCCAGCAGCCAAACAGGGGACTATGGCTACACCTTC.

The CDR3 region has the DNA TGTGCCAGCAGTCCCGGGACTAGCATTTACGAGCAGTACTTC. Translated, it gives CASSPGTSIYEQYF. The chain carries TRBV6-1 and TRBJ2-7, with 9 positions matching TRBD2. V trimming: 5 bases; J trimming: 4 bases; junction bases outside the gene matches: 6. The CDR3 consists of 14 residues. Germline loops: CDR1 MNHNS, CDR2 SASEGT.

This clone was recorded at least ten times. The J gene is TRBJ2-4, the V gene TRBV19; maybe TRBD2 (7 bases). Trimming left V 8 bases short and J 9 bases short, with 14 bases between. The CDR3 has 12 residues. Per germline, CDR1 LNHDA and CDR2 SQIVND (reference sequence). CDR3 bases: TGTGCCAGTGACCACAGGGAGGGCATTCAGTACTTC. This translates into CASDHREGIQYF.

The chain recombines TRBV2 with TRBJ2-2; 9 positions agree with TRBD1. This CDR3 is 13 amino acids long. V lost 6 bases, J lost 5 bases, and 1 base stayed unmatched. Germline values: CDR1 SNHLY, CDR2 FYNNEI. For the CDR3, the DNA is TGTGCCAGCAGAGGGACAGGGACCGGGGAGCTGTTTTTT. It specifies CASRGTGTGELFF.

This clone was observed a handful of times. This likely stems from a read error, as it lies one base from a far larger clone. CDR3: CASRDGQGNNSPLHF. The DNA for the CDR3 is TGTGCCAGCAGGGATGGACAGGGGAATAATTCACCCCTCCACTTT. The rearrangement links TRBV6-1 to TRBJ1-6; 9 bases match TRBD1. The CDR3 extends over 15 amino acids. Trimming cost V 6 bases and J 5 bases; bases outside gene matches: 5. Germline-derived CDR1 and CDR2 are MNHNS and SASEGT.

The CDR3 loop is CASSLPDRVNTDTQYF. CDR3 DNA: TGCGCCAGCAGCTTACCGGACAGGGTGAACACAGATACGCAGTATTTT. V usage is TRBV5-1 and J usage is TRBJ2-3; 8 bases are shared with TRBD1. Germline lookup yields CDR1 SGHRS and CDR2 YFSETQ. CDR3 length: 16 residues. J lost 2 bases, V lost 2 bases, and 7 bases had no gene match.

The J gene is TRBJ1-1, the V gene TRBV6-5, with TRBD1 as a possible D gene (6 bases). The CDR3 covers 13 residues. The germline V gene has CDR1 MNHEY and CDR2 SVGAGI. V was clipped by 4 bases and J by 0 bases, with 6 bases between them. The CDR3 protein is CASSWTVNTEAFF. The CDR3 bases are TGTGCCAGCAGTTGGACAGTGAACACTGAAGCTTTCTTT.

In this sample, this clone turned up a few times. The V gene is TRBV10-2, the J gene TRBJ1-4; 7 positions match TRBD1. From germline, CDR1 is WSHSY and CDR2 SAAADI. J was trimmed by 5 bases and V by 3 bases; bases with no gene match: 6. The CDR3 length is 15 residues. The CDR3 DNA is TGCGCCAGCAGTGATCTCGGCAGGGGGAATGAAAAACTGTTTTTT. This gives the protein CASSDLGRGNEKLFF.

The gene calls are TRBV7-2 and TRBJ1-2; D is uncertain. Germline V gene lookup returns CDR1 SGHTA and CDR2 FQGNSA. V was clipped by 2 bases and J by 5 bases, with 3 bases between them. The CDR3 runs to 11 residues. The chain's CDR3 is CASSLSYGYTF. In DNA, the CDR3 is TGTGCCAGCAGCTTATCATATGGCTACACCTTC.

This clone was picked up a small number of times. The chain has TRBV2 and TRBJ1-5; D may be TRBD1 (6 bases). This CDR3 contains 14 residues. CDR1 and CDR2 (germline): SNHLY, FYNNEI. The V and J ends lost 3 bases and 6 bases respectively, with 12 bases between them. CDR3 region: CASSDPQGSQPQHF. CDR3 DNA: TGTGCCAGCAGTGATCCACAGGGTAGTCAGCCCCAGCATTTT.

The gene calls are TRBV6-1 and TRBJ2-7, with TRBD1 matching over 7 bases. Losses at the gene ends were 0 bases for V and 5 bases for J; bases not matched to a gene: 13. Germline lookup yields CDR1 MNHNS and CDR2 SASEGT. This CDR3 is built from 17 residues. The CDR3 region has the DNA TGTGCCAGCAGTGAAGCGCTAAGGGGGCCCGGTGTGAACGAGCAGTACTTC. Its protein is CASSEALRGPGVNEQYF.

The CDR3, as DNA: TGCGCCAGCAGCCCCGACAGGGCCGCGAACACTGAAGCTTTCTTT. This encodes CASSPDRAANTEAFF. The V call is TRBV4-1, the J call TRBJ1-1; 7 bases map to TRBD1. V shed 4 bases and J 1 base; nucleotides not matched to a gene: 6. The CDR3 loop spans 15 amino acids. The germline V gene encodes CDR1 MGHRA and CDR2 YSYEKL.

The rearrangement uses TRBV10-1 and TRBJ1-2, with D unresolved. CDR1 is WNHNN and CDR2 is SYGVQD in the germline V gene (reference sequence). The CDR3 is 13 residues long. Trimming removed 4 bases at V and 4 bases at J, with 10 bases between. This CDR3 is CASSGEIGYGYTF. CDR3 nucleotides: TGCGCCAGCAGTGGAGAGATCGGCTATGGCTACACCTTC.

The chain links TRBV7-3 to TRBJ2-7, with TRBD1 identical over 7 bases. The CDR3 sequence is 15 residues long. Losses at the gene ends were 2 bases for V and 4 bases for J; bases not matched to a gene: 8. Germline V gene data show CDR1 as SGHTA and CDR2 as FQGTGA. CDR3 sequence reads: CASSLGAGGRYEQYF. In nucleotides, the CDR3 is TGTGCCAGCAGCTTAGGGGCAGGGGGAAGGTACGAGCAGTACTTC.

The V gene is TRBV9, the J gene TRBJ1-1, with TRBD1 matching 7 bases. The V segment lost 4 bases and the J segment 2 bases; nucleotides outside the gene matches: 8. The CDR3 length is 15 residues. Germline assignment: CDR1 SGDLS and CDR2 YYNGEE. The CDR3 is CASSLTGALNTEAFF. CDR3 nucleotide sequence: TGTGCCAGCAGCCTAACAGGGGCGCTCAACACTGAAGCTTTCTTT.

J is TRBJ2-5 and V is TRBV4-2, with 12 positions matching TRBD2. The V gene's germline CDR1 is LGHNA and CDR2 YNFKEQ. The CDR3 runs 16 residues. After removal of 1 base from V and 1 base from J, the junction contained 1 base not matched to a gene. The CDR3 DNA sequence: TGTGCCAGCAGCCAAGGGACTAGCGGGGTCCAAGAGACCCAGTACTTC. Protein: CASSQGTSGVQETQYF.

This chain connects TRBV19 to TRBJ1-5; no clear D gene. Trimming left V 5 bases short and J 13 bases short, with 12 bases between. Germline V gene lookup returns CDR1 LNHDA and CDR2 SQIVND (reference sequence). The CDR3 extends over 11 amino acids. The CDR3 protein is CASSVGLLQHF. DNA of the CDR3: TGTGCCAGTAGTGTGGGCCTCCTTCAGCATTTT. The entire variable domain, with the rest obtained from reference TRBV19 and TRBJ1-5, is as follows: DGGITQSPKYLFRKEGQNVTLSCEQNLNHDAMYWYRQDPGQGLRLIYYSQIVNDFQKGDIAEGYSVSREKKESFPLTVTSAQKNPTAFYLCASSVGLLQHFGDGTRLSIL.